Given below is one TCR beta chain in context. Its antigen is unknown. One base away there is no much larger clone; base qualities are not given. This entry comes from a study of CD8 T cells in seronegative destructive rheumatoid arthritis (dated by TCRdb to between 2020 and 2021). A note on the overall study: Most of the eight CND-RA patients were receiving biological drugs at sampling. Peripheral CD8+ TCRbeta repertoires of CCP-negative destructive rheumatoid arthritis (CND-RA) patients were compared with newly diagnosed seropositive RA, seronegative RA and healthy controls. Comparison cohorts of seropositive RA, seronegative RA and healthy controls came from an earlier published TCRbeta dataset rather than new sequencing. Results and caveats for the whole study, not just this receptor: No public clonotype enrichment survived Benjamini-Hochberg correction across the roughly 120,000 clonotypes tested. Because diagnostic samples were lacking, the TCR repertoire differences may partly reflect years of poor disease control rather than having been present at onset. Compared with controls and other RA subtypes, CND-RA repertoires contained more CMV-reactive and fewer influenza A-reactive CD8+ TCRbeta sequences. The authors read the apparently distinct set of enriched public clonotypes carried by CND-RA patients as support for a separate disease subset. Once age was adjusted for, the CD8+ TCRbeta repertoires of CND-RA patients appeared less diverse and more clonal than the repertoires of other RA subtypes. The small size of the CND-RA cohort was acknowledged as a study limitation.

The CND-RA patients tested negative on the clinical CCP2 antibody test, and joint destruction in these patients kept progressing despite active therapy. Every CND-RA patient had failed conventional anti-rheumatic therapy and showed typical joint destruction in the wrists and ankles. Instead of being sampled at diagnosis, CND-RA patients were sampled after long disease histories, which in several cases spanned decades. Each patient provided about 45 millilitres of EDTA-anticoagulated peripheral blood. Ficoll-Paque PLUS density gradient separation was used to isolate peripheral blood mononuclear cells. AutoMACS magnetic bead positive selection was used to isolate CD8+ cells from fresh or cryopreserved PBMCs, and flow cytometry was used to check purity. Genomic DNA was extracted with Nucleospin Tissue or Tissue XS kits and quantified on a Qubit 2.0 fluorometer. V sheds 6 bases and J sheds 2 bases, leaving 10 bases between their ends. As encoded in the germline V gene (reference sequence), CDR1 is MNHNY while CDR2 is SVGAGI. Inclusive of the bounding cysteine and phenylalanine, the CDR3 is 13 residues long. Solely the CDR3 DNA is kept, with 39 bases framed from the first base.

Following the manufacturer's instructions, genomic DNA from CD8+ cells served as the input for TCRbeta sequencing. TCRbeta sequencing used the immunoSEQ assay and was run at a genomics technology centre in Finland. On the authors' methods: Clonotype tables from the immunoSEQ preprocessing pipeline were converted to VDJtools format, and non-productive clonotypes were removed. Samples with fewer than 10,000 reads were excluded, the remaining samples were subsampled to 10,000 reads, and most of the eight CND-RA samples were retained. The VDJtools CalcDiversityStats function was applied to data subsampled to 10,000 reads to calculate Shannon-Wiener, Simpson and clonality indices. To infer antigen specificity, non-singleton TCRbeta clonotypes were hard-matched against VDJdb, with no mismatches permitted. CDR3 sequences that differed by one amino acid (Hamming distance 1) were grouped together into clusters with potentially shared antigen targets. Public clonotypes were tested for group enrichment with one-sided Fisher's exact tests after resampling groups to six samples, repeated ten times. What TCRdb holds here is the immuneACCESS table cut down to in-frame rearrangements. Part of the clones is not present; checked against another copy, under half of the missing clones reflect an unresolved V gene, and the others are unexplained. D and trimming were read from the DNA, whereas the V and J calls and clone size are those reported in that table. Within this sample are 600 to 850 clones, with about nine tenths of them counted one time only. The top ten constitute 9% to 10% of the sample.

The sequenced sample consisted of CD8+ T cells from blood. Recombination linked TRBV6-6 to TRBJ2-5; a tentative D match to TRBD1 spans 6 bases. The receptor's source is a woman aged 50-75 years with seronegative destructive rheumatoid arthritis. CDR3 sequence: CASRGTGQETQYF. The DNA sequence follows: TGTGCCAGCAGGGGCACAGGGCAAGAGACCCAGTACTTC.